This T cell receptor (beta chain) was obtained from a study of OX40 agonist ivuxolimab in advanced cancers. Study details: The drug used for patients, ivuxolimab, was an agonistic anti-OX40 (CD134) antibody. Administration of intravenous ivuxolimab to patients occurred every 2 weeks at 0.01 to 10 mg/kg. Points from the study as a whole: CD4+ and CD8+ blood T cells expanded clonally by week 6 at 0.1 to 3.0 mg/kg. At 0.1-3.0 mg/kg, partial responders had clonal expansion among the lowest observed.

The length of the CDR3 is 16 residues. V gave up 0 bases and J gave up 5 bases; unmatched junction bases: 6. The germline V gene has CDR1 SGHNT and CDR2 YENEEA. A note on this clone: Its matching antigen is unknown.

Some clones are missing from TCRdb's copy, which holds only in-frame ones; the method was immunoSEQ multiplex PCR. The data contain approximately 82,000 clones, more than 70% of them singletons. Source: CD4+ or CD8+ T cells sorted from blood, taken in a trial of the OX40 agonist ivuxolimab. The chain recombines TRBV11-3 with TRBJ1-2, with 10 positions matching TRBD1. The sequence came from an adult with an advanced solid tumor such as melanoma, head and neck, liver or kidney cancer. The CDR3 DNA follows: TGTGCCAGCAGCTTAGACCCCGGGACAGGGGTTTATGGCTACACCTTC. Residues: CASSLDPGTGVYGYTF.